Listed below are T cell receptor beta chains from one sample, sequenced in a study of blood T cell repertoires in COVID-19. Measured with immunoSEQ multiplex PCR; TCRdb has only the in-frame clones, and not every one. The data show around 190,000 clones, 75% to 85% seen once. Sequencing was carried out using peripheral blood. All receptors come from a man between 60 and 75 years old with acute or convalescent COVID-19. The conserved cysteine and the conserved F or W are not part of the CDR3 here. The order of the fields is CDR3 protein, V gene, J gene.

CDR3aa: ASTGTSLGYNEQF
v_gene: TRBV2
j_gene: TRBJ2-1

CDR3aa: ASSIDRVSPLH
v_gene: TRBV19
j_gene: TRBJ1-6

CDR3aa: ASSLTGVGNTGELF
v_gene: TRBV5-1
j_gene: TRBJ2-2

CDR3aa: ASSVEGKSPLH
v_gene: TRBV9
j_gene: TRBJ1-6

CDR3aa: ASSEYYRVEKLF
v_gene: TRBV2
j_gene: TRBJ1-4

CDR3aa: ASSLRLAETQY
v_gene: TRBV7-3
j_gene: TRBJ2-5

CDR3aa: ASSQAGTGEAKLF
v_gene: TRBV4-1
j_gene: TRBJ1-4

CDR3aa: ASGLGATTEAF
v_gene: TRBV12-5
j_gene: TRBJ1-1

CDR3aa: ASSFGAGVREKLF
v_gene: TRBV27
j_gene: TRBJ1-4

CDR3aa: AISGAELSYNEQF
v_gene: TRBV10-3
j_gene: TRBJ2-1

CDR3aa: ASSIVGGARYGYT
v_gene: TRBV19
j_gene: TRBJ1-2

CDR3aa: ASSPQGMRNSPLH
v_gene: TRBV6-5
j_gene: TRBJ1-6

CDR3aa: ASSLPLGTQY
v_gene: TRBV3-1/TRBV3-2
j_gene: TRBJ2-3

CDR3aa: ASSPTGETGELF
v_gene: TRBV5-4
j_gene: TRBJ2-2

CDR3aa: ASSLTSGLNTEAF
v_gene: TRBV27
j_gene: TRBJ1-1